The 28 T cell receptor beta chains presented below share a single source sample, sequenced in a study of vaccination and CD4 T cells after COVID-19 (dated by TCRdb to between 2021 and 2024). Antigens for these TCRs are unknown. The library was generated by PCR. TCRdb shows the sequencer as Illumina iSeq 100. At the Johns Hopkins FTIC core, DNA from the cultured CD4+ T cells underwent TCR sequencing with the Oncomine TCR Beta short-read assay. TCRdb reran the public reads through fastp at Q25 and MiXCR, keeping productive beta chains. CDR3 protein sequences are deduplicated, and each keeps its most common genes and DNA. This sample lists just over 15,000 distinct CDR3 sequences; 35% to 50% were detected once. The top ten constitute roughly 5.3% of the sample. According to the study, the label for this sample's treatment or condition signals: roughly 10-day PBMC culture with coronavirus spike peptide pools or control peptides (ViraFEST assay).

Source: CD4+ T cells from blood, cultured in vitro, taken before SARS-CoV-2 vaccination. The receptors were sampled from a human donor who had recovered from COVID-19.

The chain couples TRBV2 to TRBJ1-1; D remains unclear. Germline lookup yields CDR1 SNHLY and CDR2 FYNNEI. This CDR3 has 13 residues. Trimming took off 5 bases at V and 2 bases at J, with 9 bases between the two ends. The CDR3 sequence is CASSPNPNTEAFF. CDR3 in DNA: TGTGCCAGCAGTCCAAACCCTAACACTGAAGCTTTCTTT.

This clonotype was found a few times. The V call is TRBV19, the J call TRBJ2-5; no clear D gene. This CDR3 region has 15 residues. Germline assignment: CDR1 LNHDA and CDR2 SQIVND (reference sequence). V was trimmed by 4 bases and J by 4 bases, leaving 16 bases between them. The CDR3 reads CASSRNGKKGETQYF. Written as DNA, the CDR3 is TGTGCCAGTAGTAGGAACGGCAAAAAGGGAGAGACCCAGTACTTC.

The table lists this clonotype with a few counts. This chain uses TRBV11-2 with TRBJ1-1, with 9 positions matching TRBD1. Germline-derived CDR1 and CDR2 are SGHAT and FQNNGV. The CDR3 runs to 17 residues. V lost 5 bases to trimming and J lost 4 bases; unmatched junction nucleotides: 14. CDR3 protein: CASSRRLHKTGGTEAFF. DNA for the CDR3: TGTGCCAGCAGCCGGAGACTGCACAAGACAGGGGGCACTGAAGCTTTCTTT.

This clonotype was detected only a few times. V usage is TRBV24-1 and J usage is TRBJ2-2; D is tentatively TRBD1 or TRBD2 (7 bases each). The germline V and J ends were trimmed by 5 bases and 4 bases, with 16 bases remaining between them. CDR3 size: 16 residues. CDR1 and CDR2 (germline): KGHDR, SFDVKD. The CDR3 sequence: CATSARGGQGTGELFF. CDR3 sequence (DNA): TGTGCCACCAGTGCCAGGGGGGGGCAGGGCACCGGGGAGCTGTTTTTT.

CDR3 sequence (DNA): TGTGCCAGCAGCCTAAGACCGCGGGGGGTCTACGAGCAGTACTTC. This codes for CASSLRPRGVYEQYF. V is TRBV7-2 and J is TRBJ2-7; TRBD2 matches 8 bases. CDR1 and CDR2 from the germline V gene are SGHTA and FQGNSA. CDR3 length: 15 amino acids. After removal of 5 bases from V and 3 bases from J, the junction contained 9 bases not matched to a gene.

The V and J genes are TRBV7-3 and TRBJ2-3, with D perhaps matching TRBD2 (6 bases). Germline lookup yields CDR1 SGHTA and CDR2 FQGTGA. V lost 1 base to trimming and J lost 2 bases, with 16 bases between them. The CDR3 runs to 17 residues. As DNA, the CDR3 is TGTGCCAGCAGCTTAAAGGGGCTAGCGTACGACACAGATACGCAGTATTTT. Translating gives CASSLKGLAYDTDTQYF.

The sample holds a few counts of this clonotype. The chain joins TRBV6-5 to TRBJ1-1; 12 bases are a match to TRBD1. The length of the CDR3 is 17 residues. Germline CDR1 and CDR2: MNHEY and SVGAGI. The V and J ends lost 2 bases and 5 bases, in that order; junction bases with no gene match: 9. CDR3 sequence: CASSYLGTGGAGTEAFF. The CDR3, as DNA: TGTGCCAGCAGTTACCTCGGGACAGGGGGCGCGGGGACTGAAGCTTTCTTT.

The genes are TRBV7-2 and TRBJ1-3; 8 bases are a match to TRBD1. The germline V gene has CDR1 SGHTA and CDR2 FQGNSA. Trimming removed 4 bases from V and 0 bases from J; junction bases left unmatched: 8. The CDR3 loop spans 17 amino acids. This chain's CDR3 is CASSSRTGPISGNTIYF. The DNA of the CDR3 is TGTGCCAGCAGCTCAAGGACAGGGCCCATCTCTGGAAACACCATATATTTT.

J is TRBJ1-1 and V is TRBV6-1, with D unclear. Trimming cost V 2 bases and J 1 base, with 8 bases left between them. The CDR3 sequence is 14 residues long. Germline V lookup: CDR1 MNHNS, CDR2 SASEGT. The CDR3 coding sequence is TGTGCCAGCAGTGAACGGGCGCCGAACACTGAAGCTTTCTTT. This codes for CASSERAPNTEAFF.

The J gene is TRBJ1-2, the V gene TRBV7-2; D gene unclear. The CDR3 totals 15 residues. In germline, CDR1 is SGHTA, CDR2 FQGNSA. Trimming shortened V by 5 bases and J by 6 bases, and 19 bases separated the two germline ends. The CDR3 protein is CASSLSRGQGHGYTF. CDR3 DNA sequence: TGTGCCAGCAGCCTCTCCCGGGGTCAAGGACATGGCTACACCTTC.

V usage is TRBV7-2 and J usage is TRBJ1-5; no definite D call. Germline V CDR1 and CDR2: SGHTA, FQGNSA. Deletions cut 1 base from V and 0 bases from J, with 7 bases between. The CDR3 spans 15 residues. This CDR3 is CASSLDGLSNQPQHF. The CDR3 nucleotides read TGTGCCAGCAGCTTAGACGGACTTAGCAATCAGCCCCAGCATTTT.

This chain links TRBV7-2 with TRBJ1-2; the D gene is possibly TRBD1 (6 bases). Germline CDR1 is SGHTA and CDR2 is FQGNSA. Trimming stripped 5 bases from V and 2 bases from J, with 9 bases between. The CDR3 is made up of 13 amino acids. The CDR3 is CASSLDSNYGYTF. CDR3 sequence (DNA): TGTGCCAGCAGCCTGGACAGCAACTATGGCTACACCTTC.

In its sample, this clonotype was seen a few times. The chain employs TRBV19 and TRBJ1-1; D is unclear. The CDR3 totals 13 residues. The germline V gene has CDR1 LNHDA and CDR2 SQIVND (reference sequence). Trimming took 3 bases from V and 0 from J, leaving 5 bases between them. The CDR3 spells CASSISMNTEAFF. The CDR3 DNA reads TGTGCCAGTAGTATTTCCATGAACACTGAAGCTTTCTTT.

In DNA, the CDR3 is TGTGCCAGCAGTTACTCGATAGGACAGGGTCCAGAGACCCAGTACTTC. Its translation is CASSYSIGQGPETQYF. The chain is built from TRBV6-5 and TRBJ2-5; the match to TRBD1 covers 8 bases. The ends lost 0 bases at V and 4 bases at J; junction bases unmatched: 7. The CDR3 runs to 16 residues. Per germline, CDR1 MNHEY and CDR2 SVGAGI.

This sequence joins TRBV28 and TRBJ1-2; a possible D gene is TRBD1 (5 bases). The CDR3 has 15 amino acids. CDR1 and CDR2 from the germline V gene are MDHEN and SYDVKM. Trimming shortened V by 6 bases and J by 6 bases, and 20 bases separated the two germline ends. DNA of the CDR3: TGTGCCAGCAGCGTGGGTGGCAGGGCCGCTGATGGCTACACCTTC. This encodes CASSVGGRAADGYTF.

This clonotype was observed a handful of times. This chain links TRBV20-1 with TRBJ2-7, with 11 bases lining up with TRBD1. The CDR3 length is 14 residues. Germline assignment: CDR1 DFQATT and CDR2 SNEGSKA (reference sequence). The V segment lost 6 bases and the J segment 2 bases; nucleotides outside the gene matches: 6. The CDR3 protein is CSAGQGASTYEQYF. The CDR3 nucleotides read TGCAGTGCCGGACAGGGGGCATCTACCTACGAGCAGTACTTC.

This clonotype turned up a few times. The rearrangement uses TRBV7-9 and TRBJ2-3; 7 bases are a match to TRBD1. The CDR3 has 14 residues. J was trimmed by 2 bases and V by 5 bases; bases with no gene match: 4. Germline assignment: CDR1 SEHNR and CDR2 FQNEAQ (reference sequence). CDR3 DNA sequence: TGTGCCAGCAGCCCCGGGACAGACACAGATACGCAGTATTTT. Protein product: CASSPGTDTDTQYF.

The chain uses TRBV19 and TRBJ1-5; the match to TRBD1 covers 9 bases. Germline V gene sequence: CDR1 LNHDA, CDR2 SQIVND (reference sequence). The CDR3 is 13 amino acids. V lost 6 bases, J lost 7 bases, and 4 bases stayed unmatched. CDR3: CASRDRGGQPQHF. CDR3 sequence (DNA): TGTGCCAGTAGGGACAGGGGAGGCCAGCCCCAGCATTTT.

By share, this clonotype ranks as medium-sized. V is TRBV7-2 and J is TRBJ1-1; no clear D gene. The CDR3 contains 14 residues. V dropped 0 bases and J dropped 9 bases, with 14 bases sitting between them. Germline V lookup: CDR1 SGHTA, CDR2 FQGNSA. CDR3 in amino acids: CASSLAPAVVKAFF. CDR3 in DNA: TGTGCCAGCAGCTTAGCCCCCGCGGTAGTCAAAGCTTTCTTT.

J is TRBJ1-6 and V is TRBV20-1; unclear D gene. Trimming took 3 bases from V and 8 from J, leaving 32 bases between them. Per the germline V gene, CDR1 is DFQATT and CDR2 is SNEGSKA (reference sequence). The CDR3 contains 20 residues. The DNA for the CDR3 is TGCAGTGCTAGCCGCCGGGGTTTATTTGACCGACAAAGTGTCTATTCACCCCTCCACTTT. It translates to CSASRRGLFDRQSVYSPLHF.

The V gene is TRBV7-6, the J gene TRBJ2-5; 9 nucleotides match TRBD2. Trimming cost V 3 bases and J 4 bases; bases outside gene matches: 12. Germline V gene data show CDR1 as SGHVS and CDR2 as FNYEAQ. The CDR3 contains 17 residues. Here the CDR3 reads CASSFTLSGGRGETQYF. Written as DNA, the CDR3 is TGTGCCAGCAGCTTCACACTGAGCGGGGGGAGAGGAGAGACCCAGTACTTC.

This chain joins TRBV6-2 or TRBV6-3 and TRBJ2-7, with D tentatively TRBD2 (6 bases). This CDR3 contains 15 residues. Germline-derived CDR1 and CDR2 are MNHEY and SVGEGT. Trimming shortened V by 6 bases and J by 0 bases, and 15 bases separated the two germline ends. In DNA form, the CDR3 reads TGTGCCAGCAGACCCCGCCGGGACTTCTCCTACGAGCAGTACTTC. Translated, it gives CASRPRRDFSYEQYF.

The V call is TRBV6-1, the J call TRBJ2-3; D might be TRBD2 (6 bases). Germline V CDR1 and CDR2: MNHNS, SASEGT. Deletions cut 10 bases from V and 7 bases from J, with 21 bases between. The CDR3 is 14 residues long. The CDR3 spells CATRAAGGLNTQYF. The CDR3 bases are TGTGCCACCAGGGCAGCCGGAGGGCTCAATACGCAGTATTTT.

This clonotype was observed a few times. V and J are TRBV6-5 and TRBJ1-1, with a tentative D call TRBD1 (5 bases). V lost 2 bases and J lost 1, with 14 bases in between. The V gene's germline CDR1 is MNHEY and CDR2 SVGAGI. This CDR3 region has 16 residues. The CDR3 spells CASSYDYGRANTEAFF. The DNA of the CDR3 is TGTGCCAGCAGTTACGATTACGGCAGGGCGAACACTGAAGCTTTCTTT.

The V call is TRBV20-1, the J call TRBJ2-1; D tentatively fits TRBD1 or TRBD2 (5 bases each). This CDR3 is built from 15 residues. Per germline, CDR1 DFQATT and CDR2 SNEGSKA (reference sequence). V lost 0 bases and J lost 7, with 16 bases in between. This CDR3 reads CSARDHGTPANEQFF. CDR3 nucleotide sequence: TGCAGTGCTAGAGATCATGGGACCCCTGCGAATGAGCAGTTCTTC.

This clonotype was seen more than once but under ten times. The rearrangement uses TRBV19 and TRBJ1-6; TRBD1 agrees at 9 bases. The CDR3 runs to 14 residues. With V trimmed by 7 bases and J by 9 bases, 7 bases remained unmatched. The germline V gene encodes CDR1 LNHDA and CDR2 SQIVND (reference sequence). The CDR3 nucleotides are TGTGCCAGTATGGGGACAGGGAAATCTTCACCCCTCCACTTT. This encodes CASMGTGKSSPLHF.

V and J are TRBV10-1 and TRBJ2-3; 14 bases align to TRBD2. After removal of 8 bases from V and 2 bases from J, the junction contained 6 bases not matched to a gene. The CDR3 contains 16 residues. Germline V gene sequence: CDR1 WNHNN, CDR2 SYGVQD (reference sequence). Written as DNA, the CDR3 is TGCGCCAGCCCCCGGACTAGCGGGGGGCTCACAGATACGCAGTATTTT. It translates to CASPRTSGGLTDTQYF.

As to this clonotype: Relative to the germline gene, one junction end is altered; a read error may explain this. V and J are TRBV6-1 and TRBJ1-5; D gene unclear. The germline V gene encodes CDR1 MNHNS and CDR2 SASEGT. There are 13 residues in the CDR3. The CDR3 region is CAGSRTDNQPQHF. DNA of the CDR3: TGTGCCGGCAGCCGTACAGACAATCAGCCCCAGCATTTT.